A single sample is the source of the 15 T cell receptor beta chains below, sequenced in a study of blood T cell repertoires in COVID-19. Sequenced by immunoSEQ multiplex PCR; TCRdb stores in-frame clones only, minus some. The sample holds 180,000 or so clones, approximately 80% seen once. The specimen sequenced was PBMCs or T cells enriched from blood (not recorded which). These receptors came from a woman aged 55 to 70 who had recovered from COVID-19.

This clone was seen a single time. The chain employs TRBV7-3 and TRBJ1-2; possible D gene TRBD1, 5 bases. Trimming shortened V by 5 bases and J by 2 bases, and 18 bases separated the two germline ends. The CDR3 runs to 16 residues. The germline V gene encodes CDR1 SGHTA and CDR2 FQGTGA. The CDR3 DNA reads as TGTGCCAGCAGCCTTTGGGGAGGGACGGACAACTATGGCTACACCTTC. It codes for CASSLWGGTDNYGYTF.

This clone was seen a handful of times. The chain uses TRBV28 and TRBJ1-5; unclear D gene. This CDR3 has 14 amino acids. V was clipped by 6 bases and J by 4 bases, with 13 bases between them. Germline V gives CDR1 MDHEN, CDR2 SYDVKM. CDR3 amino acids: CASSGLLGNQPQHF. As DNA, the CDR3 is TGTGCCAGCAGCGGACTTCTCGGTAATCAGCCCCAGCATTTT.

V and J are TRBV28 and TRBJ1-1; no clear D gene. V was clipped by 5 bases and J by 8 bases, with 18 bases between them. The CDR3 has 14 residues. CDR1 is MDHEN and CDR2 is SYDVKM in the germline V gene. CDR3 region: CASSTRGGLPEAFF. The CDR3 DNA is TGTGCCAGCAGTACCCGAGGAGGGTTGCCCGAAGCTTTCTTT.

This chain uses TRBV5-4 with TRBJ1-4, with TRBD1 matching 11 bases. This CDR3 has 15 amino acids. Germline CDR1 reads SGHNT; CDR2 reads YYREEE (reference sequence). The V and J ends lost 4 bases and 5 bases, in that order; junction bases with no gene match: 4. CDR3 protein: CASSTRDRGNEKLFF. CDR3 sequence (DNA): TGTGCCAGCAGCACCCGGGACAGGGGGAATGAAAAACTGTTTTTT.

The chain links TRBV5-1 to TRBJ2-5, with D perhaps TRBD1 (6 bases). Trimming took off 5 bases at V and 2 bases at J, with 10 bases between the two ends. This CDR3 comprises 13 residues. The V gene's germline CDR1 is SGHRS and CDR2 YFSETQ. The CDR3 nucleotides are TGCGCCAGCAGGGAGACAGGACAAGAGACCCAGTACTTC. Protein product: CASRETGQETQYF.

V is TRBV30 and J is TRBJ2-5; 7 bases are shared with TRBD2. This CDR3 contains 16 residues. Germline CDR1 reads GTSNPN; CDR2 reads SVGIG (reference sequence). J gave up 10 bases and V 1 base, and 18 bases lay outside the gene matches. DNA of the CDR3: TGTGCCTGGAGTGACCCAAGGTCCGGAGGGTGGGGGGGCCAGTACTTC. Translated: CAWSDPRSGGWGGQYF.

This chain uses TRBV6-5 with TRBJ1-5; D is ambiguous. CDR3 length: 16 amino acids. The germline CDR1 and CDR2 sequences are MNHEY and SVGAGI. Deletions cut 2 bases from V and 2 bases from J, with 13 bases between. The CDR3 protein is CASSYGRVVRNQPQHF. CDR3 in DNA: TGTGCCAGCAGTTACGGGAGGGTGGTTCGCAATCAGCCCCAGCATTTT.

The chain has TRBV5-1 and TRBJ2-7, with 9 bases matching TRBD2. CDR1 and CDR2 from the germline V gene are SGHRS and YFSETQ. V was clipped by 4 bases and J by 1 base; unmatched bases: 6. This CDR3 is built from 15 residues. CDR3 coding DNA: TGCGCCAGCAGCCGTGGGACTAGCCCTTCCTACGAGCAGTACTTC. Translation: CASSRGTSPSYEQYF.

V usage is TRBV20-1 and J usage is TRBJ2-7; D might be TRBD1 (7 bases). From germline, CDR1 is DFQATT and CDR2 SNEGSKA (reference sequence). This CDR3 is 11 amino acids long. V dropped 6 bases and J dropped 5 bases, with 11 bases sitting between them. The CDR3 bases are TGCAGTGCGCGGGGACAGAACGAGCAGTACTTC. This encodes CSARGQNEQYF.

Concerning this clone: A read error may produce the germline difference seen at one junction end. V usage is TRBV12-3 or TRBV12-4 and J usage is TRBJ2-7; a possible D gene is TRBD1 (6 bases). This CDR3 is 13 amino acids long. The CDR3 DNA is TGTGCCAGCAGTTTGACAGGTACCCTCAGAGTTGACTTC. Amino acids: CASSLTGTLRVDF.

The genes are TRBV5-6 and TRBJ1-1; D is uncertain. Looked up from germline, CDR1 is SGHDT and CDR2 is YYEEEE. CDR3 size: 15 residues. V was shortened by 4 bases and J by 7 bases, with 20 bases between the two germline ends. The CDR3 DNA reads TGTGCCAGCAGCACATCACAGACCTTCACCTATGAAGCTTTCTTT. This sequence encodes CASSTSQTFTYEAFF.

The J gene is TRBJ1-5, the V gene TRBV5-6, with D perhaps matching TRBD1 (6 bases). Germline values: CDR1 SGHDT, CDR2 YYEEEE. V was clipped by 3 bases and J by 0 bases, with 10 bases between them. This CDR3 has 15 residues. Here the CDR3 DNA reads TGTGCCAGCAGCTGGGGGCCAGATAGCAATCAGCCCCAGCATTTT. Translation gives CASSWGPDSNQPQHF.

V is TRBV5-4 and J is TRBJ2-5; 7 bases map to TRBD2. There are 16 residues in the CDR3. CDR1 and CDR2 (germline): SGHNT, YYREEE (reference sequence). V was clipped by 4 bases and J by 5 bases; unmatched bases: 14. CDR3 coding DNA: TGTGCCAGCAGCCCGGGAGGTAGCCTGTCTGTGGAGACCCAGTACTTC. Translating gives CASSPGGSLSVETQYF.

The chain is built from TRBV7-2 and TRBJ2-7; 8 bases line up with TRBD2. With V trimmed by 5 bases and J by 1 base, 4 bases remained unmatched. CDR1 and CDR2 (germline): SGHTA, FQGNSA. The length of the CDR3 is 14 residues. The CDR3 DNA reads TGTGCCAGCAGCCCATTAGCGGGATCCTACGAGCAGTACTTC. Protein sequence: CASSPLAGSYEQYF. The entire variable domain, with the rest obtained from reference TRBV7-2 and TRBJ2-7, is as follows: GAGVSQSPSNKVTEKGKDVELRCDPISGHTALYWYRQSLGQGLEFLIYFQGNSAPDKSGLPSDRFSAERTGGSVSTLTIQRTQQEDSAVYLCASSPLAGSYEQYFGPGTRLTVT.

CDR3 DNA: TGTGCCATCAGTGAGAGACAGGGGGCAGAGGAGCAGTACTTC. Encoded protein: CAISERQGAEEQYF. The chain couples TRBV10-3 to TRBJ2-7; TRBD1 agrees at 10 bases. This CDR3 is built from 14 residues. Germline CDR1 and CDR2: ENHRY and SYGVKD. Unmatched junction bases numbered 5, after V lost 2 bases and J lost 7 bases.